The present entry profiles one TCR beta chain with its context. Its antigen is unknown. Trimming stripped 6 bases from V and 7 bases from J, with 13 bases between. Germline V gene lookup returns CDR1 SQVTM and CDR2 ANQGSEA. The CDR3 consists of 12 residues. For the second PCR, which ran for about 7 to 11 cycles, a sample-barcoded 5' primer and a J-beta primer mix were used. Each TCR beta cDNA got a 12-nucleotide random molecular identifier. TCRdb reprocessed the 5' RACE reads with MiXCR, giving one entry per CDR3 protein. The sample has 270,000 or so distinct CDR3 sequences; about 25% are singletons. This specimen belongs to a study of blood T cells in healthy people across ages. Overall study findings and caveats: Strong correlation linked observed beta diversity and percent naive T cells. When one million T cells were used, diversity estimates were thought to be underestimates.

There were at least 6 micrograms of total RNA extracted from every sample. This TCR derives from a woman in her 70s in good health. This rearrangement joins TRBV29-1 to TRBJ2-1, with D unresolved. Sequences were obtained from blood. The CDR3 region is CSVVVSGNEQFF. CDR3 nucleotide sequence: TGCAGCGTCGTGGTCAGTGGGAATGAGCAGTTCTTC.